This T cell receptor beta chain appears in the sequencing data of a study of molecular identifiers for immune sequencing clone quantification. Comments on this clonotype: Its antigen is as yet unknown.

General observations from the study: Naive cells had under 1% of molecules in clones above 20 RNA copies, effectors over 99%. Single-cell amounts of spiked Jurkat TCR RNA were reportedly detectable among 950,000 to 1,000,000 naive cells.

The V end was cut by 2 bases, the J end by 2 bases, with 11 bases between. The germline CDR1 and CDR2 sequences are MNHNY and SVGAGI (reference sequence). The CDR3 is 15 amino acids. The bulk TCR libraries were made with methods described before and with listed TCR primers. TCRdb recomputed calls from the PCR reads with MiXCR, one row per CDR3 protein. The table shows over 550,000 distinct CDR3 sequences, with about 25% occurring only once. What was sequenced was naive CD8+ T cells from blood, with Jurkat cell RNA spiked in. Subset given: FACS-sorted CD8+CD4-CCR7+CD45RA+ naive T cells. The V and J genes are TRBV6-6 and TRBJ2-3; maybe TRBD1 (5 bases). The sequence derives from a human donor in good health. Some libraries in this study had Jurkat cell RNA spiked in. CDR3 in DNA: TGTGCCAGCAGTTACGTTGGCAGGGCCACAGATACGCAGTATTTT. It yields the protein CASSYVGRATDTQYF.